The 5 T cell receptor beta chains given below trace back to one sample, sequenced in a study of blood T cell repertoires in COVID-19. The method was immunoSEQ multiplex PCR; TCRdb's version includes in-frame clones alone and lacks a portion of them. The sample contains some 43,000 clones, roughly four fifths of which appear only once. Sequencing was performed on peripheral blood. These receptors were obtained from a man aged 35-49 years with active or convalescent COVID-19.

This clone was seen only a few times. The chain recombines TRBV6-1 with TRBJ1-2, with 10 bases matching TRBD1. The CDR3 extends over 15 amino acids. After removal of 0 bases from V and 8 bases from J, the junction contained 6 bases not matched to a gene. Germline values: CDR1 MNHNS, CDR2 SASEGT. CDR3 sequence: CASSEAGDRGRGYTF. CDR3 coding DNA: TGTGCCAGCAGTGAAGCGGGGGACAGGGGCCGGGGCTACACCTTC.

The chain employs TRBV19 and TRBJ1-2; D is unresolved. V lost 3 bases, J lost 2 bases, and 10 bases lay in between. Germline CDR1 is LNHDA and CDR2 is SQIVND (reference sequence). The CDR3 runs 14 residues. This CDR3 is CASSINSWNYGYTF. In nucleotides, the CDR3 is TGTGCCAGTAGTATTAACAGTTGGAACTATGGCTACACCTTC.

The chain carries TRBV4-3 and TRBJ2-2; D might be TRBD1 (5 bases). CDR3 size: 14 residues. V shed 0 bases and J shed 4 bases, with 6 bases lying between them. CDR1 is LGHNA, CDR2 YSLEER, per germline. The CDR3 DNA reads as TGCGCCAGCAGCCAAGAAGGGGCCACCGGGGAGCTGTTTTTT. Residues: CASSQEGATGELFF.

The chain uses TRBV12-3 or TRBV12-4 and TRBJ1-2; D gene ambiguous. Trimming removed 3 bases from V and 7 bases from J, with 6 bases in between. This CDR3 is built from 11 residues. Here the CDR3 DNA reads TGTGCCAGCAGTTTCTCTTCTGGCTACACCTTC. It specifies CASSFSSGYTF.

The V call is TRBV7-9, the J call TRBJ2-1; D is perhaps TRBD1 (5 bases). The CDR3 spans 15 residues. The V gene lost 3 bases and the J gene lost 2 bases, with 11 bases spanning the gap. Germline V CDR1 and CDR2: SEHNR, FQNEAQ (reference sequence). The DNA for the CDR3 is TGTGCCAGCAGCTTTATAGGGGTTGCCTACAATGAGCAGTTCTTC. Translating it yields CASSFIGVAYNEQFF.